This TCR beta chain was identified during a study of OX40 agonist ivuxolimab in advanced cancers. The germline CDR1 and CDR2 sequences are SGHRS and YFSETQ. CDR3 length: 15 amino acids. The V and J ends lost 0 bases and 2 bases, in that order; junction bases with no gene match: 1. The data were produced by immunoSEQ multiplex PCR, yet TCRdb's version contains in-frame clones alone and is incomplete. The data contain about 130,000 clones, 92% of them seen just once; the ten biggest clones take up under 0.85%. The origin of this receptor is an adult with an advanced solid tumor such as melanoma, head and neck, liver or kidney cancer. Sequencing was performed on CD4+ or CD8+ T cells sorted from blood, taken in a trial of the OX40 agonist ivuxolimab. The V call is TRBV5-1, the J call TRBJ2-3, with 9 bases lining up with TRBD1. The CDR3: CASSLGTGVTDTQYF. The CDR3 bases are TGCGCCAGCAGCTTGGGGACAGGGGTCACAGATACGCAGTATTTT.